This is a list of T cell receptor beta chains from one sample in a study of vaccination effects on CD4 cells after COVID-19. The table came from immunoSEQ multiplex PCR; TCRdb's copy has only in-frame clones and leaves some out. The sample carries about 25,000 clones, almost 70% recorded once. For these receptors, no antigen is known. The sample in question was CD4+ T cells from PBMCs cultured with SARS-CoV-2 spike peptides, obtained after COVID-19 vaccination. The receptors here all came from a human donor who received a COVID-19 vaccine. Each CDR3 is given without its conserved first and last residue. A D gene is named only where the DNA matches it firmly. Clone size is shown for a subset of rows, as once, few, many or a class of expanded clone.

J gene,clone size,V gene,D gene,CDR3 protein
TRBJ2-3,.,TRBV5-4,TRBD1,ASSSRDRTADTQY
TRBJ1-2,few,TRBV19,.,ATSDEGYYGYT
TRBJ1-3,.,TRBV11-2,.,ASSLEPHRSSGNTIY
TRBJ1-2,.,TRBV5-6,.,ASSVGGANYGYT
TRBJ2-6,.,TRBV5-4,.,ASSLEGVSGANVLT
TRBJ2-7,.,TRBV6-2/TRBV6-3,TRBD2,ASSYLAWTSGSSYEQY
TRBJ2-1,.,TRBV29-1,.,SVAQGKLRYNEQF
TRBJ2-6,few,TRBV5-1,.,ASSLEPPDSGANVLT
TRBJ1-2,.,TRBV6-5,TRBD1,ASRIDRGGYT
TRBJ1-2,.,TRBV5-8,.,ASSLMDYGYT
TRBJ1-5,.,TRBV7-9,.,ASSFVGETIEPQH
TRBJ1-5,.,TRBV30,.,AWSRQTANQPQH
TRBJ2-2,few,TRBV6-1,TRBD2,ASSELAETGELF
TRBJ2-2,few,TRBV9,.,ASSVGQGTNTGELF
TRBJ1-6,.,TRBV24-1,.,ATRGDTPNSPLH
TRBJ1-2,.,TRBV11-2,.,ASSPLRGVGYGYT
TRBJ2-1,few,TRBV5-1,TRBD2,ASSTTSSGRAGNEQF
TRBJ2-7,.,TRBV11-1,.,ASSLPEGYEQY
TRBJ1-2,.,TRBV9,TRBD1,ASTRDSPSGYT
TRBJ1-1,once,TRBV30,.,AWSVNRRNTEAF
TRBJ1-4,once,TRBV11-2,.,ASSLNSAPRNEKLF
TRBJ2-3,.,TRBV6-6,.,ASTRGGLSTDTQY
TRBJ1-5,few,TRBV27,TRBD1,ASSPGQGSYSNQPQH
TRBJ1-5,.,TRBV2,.,ASSAVTVSNQPQH
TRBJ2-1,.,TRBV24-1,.,ATRAGQASYNEQF
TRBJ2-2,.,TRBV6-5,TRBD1,ASSDRGNTGELF
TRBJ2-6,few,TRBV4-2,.,ASSQSTRVGANVLT
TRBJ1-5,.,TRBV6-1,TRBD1,ASSGTGGFRNQPQH